The rows below give T cell receptor beta chains drawn from one sample of a study of shared clonotypes between healthy human individuals. Profiled with immunoSEQ multiplex PCR; TCRdb holds only in-frame clones, not every one. Among about 800,000 clones listed, roughly 96% were seen once. Sequenced sample: naive CD8+ T cells sorted from blood. The receptors originated from a young man in good health. CDR3s leave out the opening cysteine and the closing phenylalanine or tryptophan. Each record gives: J gene, V gene, CDR3 protein.

>TRBJ2-7|TRBV9
ASSVDRGTYEQY
>TRBJ2-1|TRBV4-3
ASSQDLGEGLPGSYNEQF
>TRBJ2-7|TRBV4-1
ASSQDLVGGYYEQY
>TRBJ2-1|TRBV27
ASSHSSGSYNEQF
>TRBJ1-5|TRBV11-2
ASSLGDRYGLQPQH
>TRBJ2-7|TRBV10-2
ASSVSRAAYEQY
>TRBJ2-5|TRBV5-6
ASSPLGFQETQY
>TRBJ1-5|TRBV6-5
ASSYGDNQPQH
>TRBJ2-1|TRBV7-2
ASSLGGGSNEQF
>TRBJ2-7|TRBV7-2
ASSRTGGYEQY
>TRBJ2-7|TRBV27
ASSFSGGTYEQY
>TRBJ2-1|TRBV28
ASSPRTGTRGGEQF
>TRBJ2-3|TRBV5-8
ASSFSTDTQY
>TRBJ1-2|TRBV9
ASSVLQDRVPLSLS
>TRBJ2-3|TRBV2
ASRTLTSVSADTQY
>TRBJ2-2|TRBV28
ASSPRTSSGTGELF
>TRBJ2-5|TRBV12-5
ASGPGRGLKKETQY
>TRBJ2-1|TRBV19
ASSPIVTGDYNEQF
>TRBJ2-1|TRBV6-6
ASSPRLEQF
>TRBJ1-2|TRBV9
ASSVGYGYT
>TRBJ2-7|TRBV6-1
ASSGADRGFHEQY
>TRBJ1-4|TRBV5-6
ASSLAGTGGEKLF
>TRBJ2-3|TRBV7-9
ASSLGARGRGTDTQY
>TRBJ2-7|TRBV10-3
AIRGELSYEQY
>TRBJ1-5|TRBV7-9
ASSVGQGGQPQH
>TRBJ1-3|TRBV29-1
SIWGSSGNTIY
>TRBJ2-3|TRBV29-1
SVVRGSSTDTQY
>TRBJ2-7|TRBV7-9
ASSTLGRRRDSYEQY
>TRBJ2-1|TRBV7-9
ASSLARSYDEQF
>TRBJ2-7|TRBV9
ASSVGAEQY
>TRBJ1-1|TRBV7-9
ASSPGHQAF
>TRBJ1-1|TRBV7-9
ASSLNLDRGKAEAF
>TRBJ2-7|TRBV6-5
ASSSSRYEQY
>TRBJ2-2|TRBV7-7
ASSISTGTGTRTGELF
>TRBJ2-7|TRBV6-5
ASSYSGTYEQY
>TRBJ2-3|TRBV4-1
ASSQPTSGRSDTQY
>TRBJ2-3|TRBV30
AWAGDTQY
>TRBJ2-5|TRBV28
ASSLSETQY
>TRBJ2-7|TRBV6-4
ASSDSSRVSYEQY
>TRBJ1-1|TRBV10-2
ASCLRGLNTEAF
>TRBJ1-1|TRBV11-2
ASSFPDRDEAF
>TRBJ2-7|TRBV11-2
ASSPWTDEQY
>TRBJ1-1|TRBV7-8
ASSSGGPEAF
>TRBJ2-7|TRBV15
ATSRVRAREQY
>TRBJ2-3|TRBV9
ASEGNTQY
>TRBJ1-4|TRBV5-4
ASSLPEGEKLF
>TRBJ2-3|TRBV5-1
ASSSRRTRITDTQY
>TRBJ2-1|TRBV10-2
ASSESDSEQF
>TRBJ2-7|TRBV5-6
ASSSGLAGRPLSYEQY
>TRBJ1-1|TRBV4-1
ASSPGGAEAF